Below are 23 T cell receptor beta chains sequenced from a single sample in a study of vaccination and CD4 T cells after COVID-19. No antigen has been assigned to these receptors. Treatment of the sample: roughly 10-day PBMC culture with coronavirus spike peptide pools or control peptides (ViraFEST assay). CD4+ T lymphocytes from the unexposed donor were collected before the COVID-19 pandemic (2011-2018). An Oncomine TCR Beta short-read assay was used to sequence the DNA from cultured CD4+ T cells. Extraction of genomic DNA was performed on cultured CD4+ T cells. Each CDR3 protein gets one entry after TCRdb re-called the PCR reads with MiXCR. Here the sample spans 6,000 to 10,000 distinct CDR3 sequences, around 32% being singletons. The sample was CD4+ T cells from blood, cultured in vitro. These receptors all stem from a human donor in good health.

This clonotype is medium-sized. The chain links TRBV20-1 to TRBJ1-1; D may be TRBD1 (5 bases). The CDR3 loop spans 14 amino acids. V dropped 3 bases and J dropped 0 bases, with 11 bases sitting between them. The germline gives CDR1 DFQATT, CDR2 SNEGSKA (reference sequence). In DNA, the CDR3 is TGCAGTGCTAGTCAGGGCTCACTGAACACTGAAGCTTTCTTT. Residues: CSASQGSLNTEAFF.

Sample share makes this clonotype medium-sized. CDR3 DNA: TGTGCCAGCAGTGAAGGGACTAGCGGGAGCAATGAGCAGTTCTTC. It specifies CASSEGTSGSNEQFF. This chain joins TRBV6-1 and TRBJ2-1; 13 bases line up with TRBD2. With 1 base clipped from V and 6 bases from J, the junction kept 0 bases outside the gene matches. Germline CDR1 and CDR2: MNHNS and SASEGT. The CDR3 is made up of 15 amino acids.

This clonotype is categorized as medium-sized (0.01 to 0.1%). The rearrangement joins TRBV7-2 to TRBJ2-5, with D possibly being TRBD2 (6 bases). The V and J ends lost 2 bases and 6 bases respectively, with 10 bases between them. CDR1 is SGHTA, CDR2 FQGNSA, per germline. This CDR3 region has 13 residues. CDR3 nucleotide sequence: TGTGCCAGCAGCTTAACGGGAGTAAAGACCCAGTACTTC. It specifies CASSLTGVKTQYF.

The genes are TRBV2 and TRBJ2-5, with a possible D match to TRBD2 (5 bases). V was pared by 11 bases and J by 5 bases, with 21 bases between. CDR3 length: 14 residues. Per the germline V gene, CDR1 is SNHLY and CDR2 is FYNNEI. This chain's CDR3 is CAGTPDSRQETQYF. CDR3 DNA: TGTGCCGGAACGCCGGACTCCCGGCAGGAGACCCAGTACTTC.

This clonotype has only a few counts. The genes are TRBV6-4 and TRBJ1-1; possible D gene TRBD1, 5 bases. The CDR3 runs 14 residues. Trimming removed 4 bases from V and 11 bases from J, with 20 bases in between. Per germline, CDR1 MRHNA and CDR2 SNTAGT. For the CDR3, the DNA is TGTGCCAGCAGTGCGGACACCCTAACGGGGGTTGCTTTCTTT. Translation: CASSADTLTGVAFF.

The chain links TRBV7-2 to TRBJ2-3, with a tentative D call TRBD2 (5 bases). This CDR3 spans 15 amino acids. Germline assignment: CDR1 SGHTA and CDR2 FQGNSA. Deletions cut 1 base from V and 5 bases from J, with 13 bases between. The CDR3 coding sequence is TGTGCCAGCAGCTTAGGTCGAGGGTTAGTAGATACGCAGTATTTT. Translation: CASSLGRGLVDTQYF.

The chain employs TRBV7-2 and TRBJ2-7, with 7 bases matching TRBD1. CDR3 length: 13 amino acids. Trimming cost V 2 bases and J 3 bases; bases outside gene matches: 1. The germline V gene has CDR1 SGHTA and CDR2 FQGNSA. CDR3 DNA: TGTGCCAGCAGCTTACGACAGGGCTACGAGCAGTACTTC. Amino acids: CASSLRQGYEQYF.

There are a few counts of this clonotype. The rearrangement joins TRBV20-1 to TRBJ1-1, with TRBD1 matching over 9 bases. This CDR3 has 14 residues. Losses at the gene ends were 1 base for V and 5 bases for J; bases not matched to a gene: 5. Germline assignment: CDR1 DFQATT and CDR2 SNEGSKA (reference sequence). CDR3 protein: CSARAGQGRTEAFF. In DNA form, the CDR3 reads TGCAGTGCTAGAGCCGGACAGGGGAGAACTGAAGCTTTCTTT.

This chain joins TRBV11-2 and TRBJ2-5, with 11 bases matching TRBD2. CDR3 length: 14 residues. From germline, CDR1 is SGHAT and CDR2 FQNNGV. Trimming at V came to 1 base and at J to 9 bases, leaving 4 bases not matched to a gene. The CDR3 nucleotides are TGTGCCAGCAGCTTAGGCTTAGCGGGAGGGTCCCAGTACTTC. Amino acids: CASSLGLAGGSQYF.

This clonotype was counted between two and nine times. This chain uses TRBV20-1 with TRBJ2-3; D is perhaps TRBD2 (6 bases). The CDR3 has 10 amino acids. The germline V gene has CDR1 DFQATT and CDR2 SNEGSKA (reference sequence). V lost 7 bases and J lost 6, with 8 bases in between. The CDR3 loop is CSGEVDTQYF. CDR3 in DNA: TGCAGTGGGGAGGTGGATACGCAGTATTTT.

This clonotype was detected a few times. The gene calls are TRBV19 and TRBJ2-7; 7 bases map to TRBD1. Germline lookup yields CDR1 LNHDA and CDR2 SQIVND (reference sequence). V was pared by 4 bases and J by 2 bases, with 5 bases of the junction left unmatched. The CDR3 is 14 residues long. The CDR3 DNA follows: TGTGCCAGTAGTACTCCGGGACAGCCCTACGAGCAGTACTTC. Translated: CASSTPGQPYEQYF.

This clonotype was detected a few times. The chain has TRBV10-3 and TRBJ2-5; 10 nucleotides align to TRBD2. CDR1 is ENHRY and CDR2 is SYGVKD in the germline V gene. CDR3 length: 13 amino acids. V lost 6 bases and J lost 5; bases outside the gene matches: 3. The CDR3, as DNA: TGTGCCATCAGGGCTAGCGGGAGTGAGACCCAGTACTTC. Its translation is CAIRASGSETQYF.

This chain links TRBV20-1 with TRBJ1-1, with 7 bases matching TRBD1. Trimming took 4 bases from V and 5 from J; bases not matched to a gene: 7. Germline V gene lookup returns CDR1 DFQATT and CDR2 SNEGSKA (reference sequence). CDR3 length: 13 residues. CDR3 loop: CSATRQGGTEAFF. DNA of the CDR3: TGCAGTGCTACCCGACAGGGAGGTACTGAAGCTTTCTTT.

The chain carries TRBV21-1 and TRBJ2-6; the D call in the table, TRBD1, was not verified against the DNA. TRBV21-1 is termed a pseudogene. The CDR3 totals 18 residues. The CDR3 DNA reads as TGTGCCAGCAGCTACGAAGGGCAGGGGAGAGCTGGGGCCAACGTCCTGACTTTC. Its protein is CASSYEGQGRAGANVLTF.

This clonotype was observed a few times. J is TRBJ1-2 and V is TRBV11-1, with TRBD1 matching over 9 bases. J gave up 4 bases and V 4 bases, and 7 bases lay outside the gene matches. The CDR3 is 15 amino acids. Germline-derived CDR1 and CDR2 are SGHAT and FQDESV (reference sequence). The CDR3 nucleotides are TGTGCCAGCAGCTCCCGGACAGGGGCGGTCTATGGCTACACCTTC. Translating it yields CASSSRTGAVYGYTF.

The chain employs TRBV6-1 and TRBJ2-7; 7 nucleotides align to TRBD2. There are 15 residues in the CDR3. Germline CDR1 reads MNHNS; CDR2 reads SASEGT. The V and J ends lost 6 bases and 2 bases, in that order; junction bases with no gene match: 10. The CDR3 DNA is TGTGCCAGCAGCGGGGCGTCTAGCGGAGCCTACGAGCAGTACTTC. Its translation: CASSGASSGAYEQYF.

In its sample, this clonotype ranks as large. The rearrangement joins TRBV15 to TRBJ2-7, with D possibly called TRBD1 or TRBD2 (5 bases each). Germline V gene sequence: CDR1 LNHNV, CDR2 YYDKDF (reference sequence). The length of the CDR3 is 15 residues. V gave up 5 bases and J gave up 4 bases, with 18 bases separating them. The CDR3 reads CATSPLGGALYEQYF. The CDR3 bases are TGTGCCACCAGCCCACTTGGGGGTGCCCTTTACGAGCAGTACTTC.

The rearrangement uses TRBV7-2 and TRBJ1-1, with no clear D. The CDR3 length is 13 residues. With 4 bases removed from V and 4 bases from J, the gap between germline ends came to 10 bases. In germline, CDR1 is SGHTA, CDR2 FQGNSA. CDR3 loop: CASSSTLRTEAFF. The CDR3 nucleotides read TGTGCCAGCAGCTCAACCCTTCGCACTGAAGCTTTCTTT.

The V and J genes are TRBV20-1 and TRBJ2-4; tentatively, D is TRBD2 (5 bases). The CDR3 loop spans 12 amino acids. The germline V gene has CDR1 DFQATT and CDR2 SNEGSKA (reference sequence). The CDR3 DNA is TGCGCGTGCACCGACTACGAAAACATTCAGTACTTC. Encoded protein: CACTDYENIQYF.

This sequence joins TRBV25-1 and TRBJ1-5; D remains ambiguous. CDR3 length: 14 residues. Trimming cost V 3 bases and J 1 base, with 7 bases left between them. Germline V gene sequence: CDR1 MGHDK, CDR2 SYGVNS. Here the CDR3 reads CASSDQLSNQPQHF. In nucleotides, the CDR3 is TGTGCCAGCAGTGATCAGCTGAGCAATCAGCCCCAGCATTTT.

Only a few counts were recorded for this clonotype. V gene TRBV7-2 combines with J gene TRBJ2-5, with 7 bases identical to TRBD2. The CDR3 is 15 residues long. Unmatched junction bases numbered 11, after V lost 5 bases and J lost 5 bases. Germline CDR1 reads SGHTA; CDR2 reads FQGNSA. The CDR3 loop is CASSVLAPGRETQYF. For the CDR3, the DNA is TGTGCCAGCAGCGTACTAGCGCCGGGGAGGGAGACCCAGTACTTC.

The rearrangement uses TRBV19 and TRBJ2-3; 9 positions match TRBD1. The CDR3 totals 15 residues. Germline CDR1 LNHDA, CDR2 SQIVND (reference sequence). The junction had 7 bases not matched to a gene; V was cut back by 6 bases and J by 3 bases. CDR3 coding DNA: TGTGCCAGTAGGCCGGGACAGGGCCTTACAGATACGCAGTATTTT. This gives the protein CASRPGQGLTDTQYF.

The J gene is TRBJ2-3, the V gene TRBV12-3 or TRBV12-4; the D gene could be TRBD1 or TRBD2 (6 bases each). Trimming removed 5 bases at V and 5 bases at J, with 11 bases between. This CDR3 comprises 13 residues. CDR3 sequence: CASSRQEGDTQYF. CDR3 in DNA: TGTGCCAGCAGTAGACAGGAGGGAGATACGCAGTATTTT.